This TCR beta chain emerged from a study of blood T cells in healthy people across ages. Study conclusions and caveats: Per million T cells, TCR beta diversity dropped about linearly as age rose.

V dropped 10 bases and J dropped 6 bases, with 16 bases sitting between them. The CDR3 extends over 12 amino acids. Germline loops: CDR1 ENHRY, CDR2 SYGVKD. Through a sample-barcoded 5' primer and a J-beta primer mix, a second PCR was run for about 7 to 12 cycles. The template-switch adaptor, which had 12 random nucleotides, put a tag on each cDNA molecule. TCRdb ran MiXCR on the 5' RACE reads and lists one entry per CDR3 protein. The table records around 1,800,000 distinct CDR3 sequences, about 39% of them present only once. Drawn from each donor were 8.5 to 10 milliliters of peripheral blood. On this clonotype itself: No antigen is known for it.

The sample was blood. J is TRBJ2-7 and V is TRBV10-3, with D perhaps being TRBD1 or TRBD2 (5 bases each). The origin of this receptor is a human donor in good health. CDR3 in DNA: TGTGCCAGTTGGGACGGAATTCTCGAGCAGTACTTC. Protein: CASWDGILEQYF.